The TCR beta chain described here comes from a study of T cell responses to AZD1222 COVID-19 vaccine. About this clone itself: The antigen is undetermined.

Study-level points and caveats: With two AZD1222 doses given, Spike-specific TCR breadth and depth both rose. Females made up more of the donors, who were largely white British, and clonal diversity may have come out too low.

Some clones are missing from TCRdb's copy, which holds only in-frame ones; the method was immunoSEQ multiplex PCR. The sample yields around 99,000 clones, over 85% seen once. V dropped 0 bases and J dropped 4 bases, with 15 bases sitting between them. The germline CDR1 and CDR2 sequences are SGHDT and YYEEEE. This CDR3 region has 16 residues. The V and J genes are TRBV5-6 and TRBJ2-3; D is possibly TRBD1 (6 bases). The sequence was obtained from an adult in good health. This specimen consisted of peripheral blood, obtained on day 0 of AZD1222 vaccination. The CDR3 DNA is TGTGCCAGCAGCTTGGAGGCAGGGGATTCCGCAGATACGCAGTATTTT. Protein product: CASSLEAGDSADTQYF.